This T cell receptor beta chain was recovered during a study of shared clonotypes between healthy human individuals. Generated by immunoSEQ multiplex PCR, the TCRdb table keeps only in-frame clones and is missing some. This table has under 650,000 clones, almost 97% appearing once. Germline CDR1 reads MNHEY; CDR2 reads SVGAGI. CDR3 length: 13 amino acids. The V segment lost 5 bases and the J segment 8 bases; nucleotides outside the gene matches: 8. The sample holds one count of this clone. The TCR sequence derives from a woman under 40 in good health. This sequence joins TRBV6-5 and TRBJ2-7, with 8 bases that match TRBD1. What was sequenced was naive CD4+ T cells sorted from blood. Documented subset: CD45RA+ positively selected. CDR3 amino acids: CASSPGGGSQQYF. DNA for the CDR3: TGTGCCAGCAGTCCAGGGGGCGGAAGCCAGCAGTACTTC.